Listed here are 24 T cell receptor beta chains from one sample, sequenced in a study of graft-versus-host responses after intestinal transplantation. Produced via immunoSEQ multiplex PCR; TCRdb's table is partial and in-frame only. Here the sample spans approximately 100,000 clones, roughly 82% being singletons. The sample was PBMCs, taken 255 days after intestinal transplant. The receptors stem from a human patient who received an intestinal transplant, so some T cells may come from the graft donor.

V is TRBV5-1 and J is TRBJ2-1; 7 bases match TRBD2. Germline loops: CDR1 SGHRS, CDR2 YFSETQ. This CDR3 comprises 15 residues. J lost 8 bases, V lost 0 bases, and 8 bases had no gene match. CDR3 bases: TGCGCCAGCAGCTTGGTACGGGGGGTACGGGATGAGCAGTTCTTC. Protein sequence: CASSLVRGVRDEQFF.

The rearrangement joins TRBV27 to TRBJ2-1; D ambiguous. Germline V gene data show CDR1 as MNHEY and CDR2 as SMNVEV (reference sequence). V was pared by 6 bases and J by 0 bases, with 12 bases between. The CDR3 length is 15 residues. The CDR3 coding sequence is TGTGCCAGCAGGGTTAGGCTGAACTCCTACAATGAGCAGTTCTTC. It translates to CASRVRLNSYNEQFF.

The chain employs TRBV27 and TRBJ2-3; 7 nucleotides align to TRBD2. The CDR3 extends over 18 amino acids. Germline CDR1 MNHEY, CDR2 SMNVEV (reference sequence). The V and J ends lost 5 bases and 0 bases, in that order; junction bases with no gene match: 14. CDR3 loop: CASSAFTLQTSSTDTQYF. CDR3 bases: TGTGCCAGCAGTGCCTTCACTCTACAGACTAGCAGCACAGATACGCAGTATTTT.

CDR3 nucleotide sequence: TGTGCCAGTAGTCCGGACTTTGGAGCTGAAGCTTTCTTT. Residues: CASSPDFGAEAFF. The gene calls are TRBV19 and TRBJ1-1; D call uncertain. The CDR3 spans 13 residues. V lost 5 bases to trimming and J lost 6 bases, with 13 bases between them. CDR1 is LNHDA and CDR2 is SQIVND in the germline V gene (reference sequence).

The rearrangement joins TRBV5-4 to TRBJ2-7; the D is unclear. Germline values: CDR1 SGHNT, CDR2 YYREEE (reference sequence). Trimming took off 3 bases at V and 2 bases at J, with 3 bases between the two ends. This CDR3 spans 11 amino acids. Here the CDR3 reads CASSSPYEQYF. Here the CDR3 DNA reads TGTGCCAGCAGCTCTCCCTACGAGCAGTACTTC.

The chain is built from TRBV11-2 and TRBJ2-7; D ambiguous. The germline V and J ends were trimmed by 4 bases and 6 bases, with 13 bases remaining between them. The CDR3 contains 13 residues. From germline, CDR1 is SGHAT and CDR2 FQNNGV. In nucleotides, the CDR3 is TGTGCCAGCAGCTCGCGTGGTGAAGGCGAGCAGTACGTC. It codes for CASSSRGEGEQYV.

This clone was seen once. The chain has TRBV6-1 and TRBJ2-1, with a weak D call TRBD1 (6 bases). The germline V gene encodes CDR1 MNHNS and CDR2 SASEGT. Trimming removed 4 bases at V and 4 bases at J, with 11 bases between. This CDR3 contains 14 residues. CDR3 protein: CASSAQTGYNEQFF. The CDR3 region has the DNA TGTGCCAGCAGTGCACAAACAGGGTACAATGAGCAGTTCTTC.

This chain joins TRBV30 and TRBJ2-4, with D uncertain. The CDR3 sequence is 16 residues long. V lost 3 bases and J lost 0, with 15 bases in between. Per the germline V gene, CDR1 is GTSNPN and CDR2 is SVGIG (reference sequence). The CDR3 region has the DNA TGTGCCTGGAGAGAGGACGGATTGATAGCCAAAAACATTCAGTACTTC. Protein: CAWREDGLIAKNIQYF.

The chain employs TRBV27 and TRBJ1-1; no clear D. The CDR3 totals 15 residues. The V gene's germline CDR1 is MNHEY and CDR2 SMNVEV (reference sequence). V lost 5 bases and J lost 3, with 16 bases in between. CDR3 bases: TGTGCCAGCAGTCGAATGGATTATCGGGACACTGAAGCTTTCTTT. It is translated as CASSRMDYRDTEAFF.

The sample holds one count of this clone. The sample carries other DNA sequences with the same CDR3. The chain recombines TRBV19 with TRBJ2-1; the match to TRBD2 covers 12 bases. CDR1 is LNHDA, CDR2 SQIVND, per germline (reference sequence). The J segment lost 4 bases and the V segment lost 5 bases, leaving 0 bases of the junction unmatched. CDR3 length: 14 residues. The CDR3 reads CASSLAGGYNEQFF. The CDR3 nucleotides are TGTGCCAGTAGTCTAGCGGGGGGGTACAATGAGCAGTTCTTC. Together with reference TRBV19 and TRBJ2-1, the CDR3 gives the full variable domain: DGGITQSPKYLFRKEGQNVTLSCEQNLNHDAMYWYRQDPGQGLRLIYYSQIVNDFQKGDIAEGYSVSREKKESFPLTVTSAQKNPTAFYLCASSLAGGYNEQFFGPGTRLTVL.

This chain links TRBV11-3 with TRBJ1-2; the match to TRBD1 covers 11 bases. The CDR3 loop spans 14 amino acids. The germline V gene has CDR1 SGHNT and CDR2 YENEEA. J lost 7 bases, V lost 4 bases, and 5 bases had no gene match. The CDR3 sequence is CASSSGQGVSGYTF. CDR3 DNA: TGTGCCAGCAGCTCGGGACAGGGGGTAAGTGGCTACACCTTC.

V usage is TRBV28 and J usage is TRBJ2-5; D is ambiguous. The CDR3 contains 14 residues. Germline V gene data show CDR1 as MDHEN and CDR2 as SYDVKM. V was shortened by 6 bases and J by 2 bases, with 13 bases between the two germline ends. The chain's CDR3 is CASSRNELQETQYF. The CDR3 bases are TGTGCCAGCAGCCGCAATGAACTACAAGAGACCCAGTACTTC.

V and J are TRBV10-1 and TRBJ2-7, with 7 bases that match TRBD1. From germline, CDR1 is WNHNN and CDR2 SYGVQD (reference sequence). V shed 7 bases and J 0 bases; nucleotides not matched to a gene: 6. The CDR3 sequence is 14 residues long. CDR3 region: CASTLQGSSYEQYV. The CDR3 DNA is TGCGCCAGCACCTTACAGGGGAGCTCCTACGAGCAGTACGTC.

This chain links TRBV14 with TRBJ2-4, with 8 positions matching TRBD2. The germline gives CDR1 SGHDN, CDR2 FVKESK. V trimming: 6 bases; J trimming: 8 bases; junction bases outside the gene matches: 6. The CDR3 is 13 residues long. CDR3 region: CASRPAGVYIQYF. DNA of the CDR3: TGTGCCAGCAGGCCAGCGGGGGTCTACATTCAGTACTTC.

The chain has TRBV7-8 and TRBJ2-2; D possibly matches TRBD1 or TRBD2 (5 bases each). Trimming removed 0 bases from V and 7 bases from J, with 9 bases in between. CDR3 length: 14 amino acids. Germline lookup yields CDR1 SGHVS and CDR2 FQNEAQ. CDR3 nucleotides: TGTGCCAGCAGCTTAGCGGGGGAGCACGGGGAGCTGTTTTTT. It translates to CASSLAGEHGELFF.

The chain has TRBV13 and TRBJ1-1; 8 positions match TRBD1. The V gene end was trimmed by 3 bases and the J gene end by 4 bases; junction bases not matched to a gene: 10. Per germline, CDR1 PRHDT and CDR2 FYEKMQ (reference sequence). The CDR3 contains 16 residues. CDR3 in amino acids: CASSLAPGQAVTEAFF. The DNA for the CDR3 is TGTGCCAGCAGCTTGGCTCCGGGACAGGCAGTCACTGAAGCTTTCTTT.

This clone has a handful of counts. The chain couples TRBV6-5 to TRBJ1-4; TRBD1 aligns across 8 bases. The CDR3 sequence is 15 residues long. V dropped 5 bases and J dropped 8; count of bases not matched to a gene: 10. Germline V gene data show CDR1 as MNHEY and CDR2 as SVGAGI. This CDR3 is CASSLTGGLGEKLFF. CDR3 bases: TGTGCCAGCAGTCTTACAGGGGGACTAGGGGAAAAACTGTTTTTT.

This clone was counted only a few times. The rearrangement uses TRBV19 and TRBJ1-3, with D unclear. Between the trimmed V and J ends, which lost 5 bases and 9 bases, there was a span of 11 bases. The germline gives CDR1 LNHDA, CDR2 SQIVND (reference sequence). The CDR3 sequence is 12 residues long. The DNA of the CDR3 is TGTGCCAGTAGTGGCTACGTGGGCACCATATATTTT. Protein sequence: CASSGYVGTIYF. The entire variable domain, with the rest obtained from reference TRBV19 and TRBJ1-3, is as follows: DGGITQSPKYLFRKEGQNVTLSCEQNLNHDAMYWYRQDPGQGLRLIYYSQIVNDFQKGDIAEGYSVSREKKESFPLTVTSAQKNPTAFYLCASSGYVGTIYFGEGSWLTVV.

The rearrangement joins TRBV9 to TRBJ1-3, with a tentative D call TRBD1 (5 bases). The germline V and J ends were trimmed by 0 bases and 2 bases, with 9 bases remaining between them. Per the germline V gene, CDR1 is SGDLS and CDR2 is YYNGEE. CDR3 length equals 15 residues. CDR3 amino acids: CASSVDGGTGNTIYF. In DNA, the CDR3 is TGTGCCAGCAGCGTAGACGGGGGAACTGGAAACACCATATATTTT.

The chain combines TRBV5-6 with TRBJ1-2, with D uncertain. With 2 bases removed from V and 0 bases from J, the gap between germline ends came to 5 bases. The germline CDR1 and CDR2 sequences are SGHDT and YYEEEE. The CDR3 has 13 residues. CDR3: CASSFFTNYGYTF. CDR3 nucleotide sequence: TGTGCCAGCAGCTTCTTCACTAACTATGGCTACACCTTC.

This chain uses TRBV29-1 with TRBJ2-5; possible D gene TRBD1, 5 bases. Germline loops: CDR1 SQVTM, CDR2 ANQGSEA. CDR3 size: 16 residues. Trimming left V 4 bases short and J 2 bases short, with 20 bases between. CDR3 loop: CSVGIWVSKGQETQYF. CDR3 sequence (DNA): TGCAGCGTTGGCATTTGGGTTAGCAAGGGGCAAGAGACCCAGTACTTC.

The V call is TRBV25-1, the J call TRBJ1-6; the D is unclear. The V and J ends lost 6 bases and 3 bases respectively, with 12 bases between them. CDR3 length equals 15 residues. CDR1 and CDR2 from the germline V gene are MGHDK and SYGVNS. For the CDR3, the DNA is TGTGCCAGCAGCCCCAAGCAGATCTATAATTCACCCCTCCACTTT. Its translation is CASSPKQIYNSPLHF.

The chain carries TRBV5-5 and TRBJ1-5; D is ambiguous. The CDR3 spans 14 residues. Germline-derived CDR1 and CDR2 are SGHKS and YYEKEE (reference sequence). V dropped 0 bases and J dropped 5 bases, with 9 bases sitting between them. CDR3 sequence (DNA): TGTGCCAGCAGCTTGGCCGGGAGGGATCAGCCCCAGCATTTT. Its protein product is CASSLAGRDQPQHF.

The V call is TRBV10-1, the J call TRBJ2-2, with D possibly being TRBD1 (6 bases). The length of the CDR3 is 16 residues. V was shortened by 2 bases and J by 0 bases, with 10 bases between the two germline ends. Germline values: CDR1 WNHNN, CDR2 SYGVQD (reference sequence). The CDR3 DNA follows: TGCGCCAGCAGTGAGACCGGGACACCGAACACCGGGGAGCTGTTTTTT. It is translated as CASSETGTPNTGELFF.